The 2 T cell receptor beta chains below were found in one sample sequenced in a study of CD8 T cells in ankylosing spondylitis. TCRdb itself ran the 5' RACE reads through MiXCR, one entry per CDR3 protein. This table has a few hundred thousand distinct CDR3 sequences, 20% appearing once. The sequenced material came from blood, either unsorted or a sorted T cell fraction (not recorded which). Receptors were obtained from a male donor with ankylosing spondylitis or in good health (not recorded which).

This clonotype was seen a handful of times. The rearrangement joins TRBV20-1 to TRBJ2-3; possible D gene TRBD2, 5 bases. V lost 2 bases and J 5 bases, leaving 17 bases between the germline ends. Germline V gene sequence: CDR1 DFQATT, CDR2 SNEGSKA (reference sequence). The CDR3 runs to 15 residues. CDR3 loop: CSARPLALEGDTQYF. The CDR3 DNA is TGCAGTGCTAGACCTCTAGCCCTCGAAGGAGATACGCAGTATTTT.

CDR3 nucleotides: TGTGCCAGCAGTCGGGGACTAGCCACAGATACGCAGTATTTT. Its translation: CASSRGLATDTQYF. V usage is TRBV12-3 or TRBV12-4 and J usage is TRBJ2-3; 9 bases map to TRBD2. The CDR3 spans 14 residues. The trim removed 5 bases at V and 2 bases at J, leaving 2 bases unmatched.